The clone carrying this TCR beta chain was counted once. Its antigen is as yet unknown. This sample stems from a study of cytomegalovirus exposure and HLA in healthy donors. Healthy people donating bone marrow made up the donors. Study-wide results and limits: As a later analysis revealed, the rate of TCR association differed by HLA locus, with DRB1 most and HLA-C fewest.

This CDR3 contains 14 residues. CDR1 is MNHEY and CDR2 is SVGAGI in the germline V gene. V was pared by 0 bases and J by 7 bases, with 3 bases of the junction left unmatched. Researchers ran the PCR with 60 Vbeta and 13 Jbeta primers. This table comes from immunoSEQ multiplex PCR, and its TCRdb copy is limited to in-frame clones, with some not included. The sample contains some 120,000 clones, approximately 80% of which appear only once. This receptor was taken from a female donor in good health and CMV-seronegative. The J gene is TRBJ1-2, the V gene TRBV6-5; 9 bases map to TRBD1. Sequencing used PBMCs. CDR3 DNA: TGTGCCAGCAGTTACTCGGGACAGGGAGTTGGCTACACCTTC. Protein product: CASSYSGQGVGYTF.